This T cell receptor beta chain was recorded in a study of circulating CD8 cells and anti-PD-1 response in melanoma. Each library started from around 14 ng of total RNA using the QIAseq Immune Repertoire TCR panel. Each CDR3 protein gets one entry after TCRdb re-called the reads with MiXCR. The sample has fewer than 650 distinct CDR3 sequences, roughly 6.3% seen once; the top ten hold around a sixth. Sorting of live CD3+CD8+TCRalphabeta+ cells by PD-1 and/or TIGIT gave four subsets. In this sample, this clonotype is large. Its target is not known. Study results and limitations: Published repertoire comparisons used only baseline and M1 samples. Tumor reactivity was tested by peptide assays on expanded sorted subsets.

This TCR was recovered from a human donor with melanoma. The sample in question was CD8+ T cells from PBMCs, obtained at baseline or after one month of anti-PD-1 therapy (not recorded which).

Written as DNA, the CDR3 is TGTGCCAGCAGGTTCCGGGACAGGGGGACTGAAGCTTTCTTT. It yields the protein CASRFRDRGTEAFF. The chain is built from TRBV2 and TRBJ1-1, with 11 bases fitting TRBD1. V lost 6 bases to trimming and J lost 5 bases; unmatched junction nucleotides: 5. The CDR3 contains 14 residues. Germline lookup yields CDR1 SNHLY and CDR2 FYNNEI. Based on the CDR3 plus reference TRBV2 and TRBJ1-1, the full variable domain is EPEVTQTPSHQVTQMGQEVILRCVPISNHLYFYWYRQILGQKVEFLVSFYNNEISEKSEIFDDQFSVERPDGSNFTLKIRSTKLEDSAMYFCASRFRDRGTEAFFGQGTRLTVV.